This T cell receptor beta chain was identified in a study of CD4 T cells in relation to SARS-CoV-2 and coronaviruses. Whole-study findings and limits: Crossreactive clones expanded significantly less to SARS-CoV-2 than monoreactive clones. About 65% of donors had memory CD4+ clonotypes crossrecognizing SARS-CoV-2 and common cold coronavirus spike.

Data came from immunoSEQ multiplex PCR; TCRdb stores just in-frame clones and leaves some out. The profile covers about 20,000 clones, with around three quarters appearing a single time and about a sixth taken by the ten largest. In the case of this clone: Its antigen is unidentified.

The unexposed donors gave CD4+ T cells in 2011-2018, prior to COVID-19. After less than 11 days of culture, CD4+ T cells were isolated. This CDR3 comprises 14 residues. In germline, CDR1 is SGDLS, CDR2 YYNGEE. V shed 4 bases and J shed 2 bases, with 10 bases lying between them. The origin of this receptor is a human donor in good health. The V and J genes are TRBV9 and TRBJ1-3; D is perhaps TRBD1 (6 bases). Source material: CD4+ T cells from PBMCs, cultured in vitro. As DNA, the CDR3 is TGTGCCAGCAGCCCCCAGGGGCCTGGAAACACCATATATTTT. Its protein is CASSPQGPGNTIYF.